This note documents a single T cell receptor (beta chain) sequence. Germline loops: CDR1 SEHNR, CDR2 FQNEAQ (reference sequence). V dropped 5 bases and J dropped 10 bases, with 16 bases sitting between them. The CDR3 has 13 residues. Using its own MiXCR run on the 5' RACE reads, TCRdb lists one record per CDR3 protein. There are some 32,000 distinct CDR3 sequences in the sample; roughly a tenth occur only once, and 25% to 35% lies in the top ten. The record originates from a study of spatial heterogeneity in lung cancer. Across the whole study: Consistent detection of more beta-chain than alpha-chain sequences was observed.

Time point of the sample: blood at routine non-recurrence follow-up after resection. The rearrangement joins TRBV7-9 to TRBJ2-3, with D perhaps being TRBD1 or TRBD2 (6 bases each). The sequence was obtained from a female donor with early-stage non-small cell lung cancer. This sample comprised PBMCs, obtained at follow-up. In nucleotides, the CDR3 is TGTGCCAGCAGCGGGGGGCTTGGAACCCCGCAGTATTTT. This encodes CASSGGLGTPQYF.